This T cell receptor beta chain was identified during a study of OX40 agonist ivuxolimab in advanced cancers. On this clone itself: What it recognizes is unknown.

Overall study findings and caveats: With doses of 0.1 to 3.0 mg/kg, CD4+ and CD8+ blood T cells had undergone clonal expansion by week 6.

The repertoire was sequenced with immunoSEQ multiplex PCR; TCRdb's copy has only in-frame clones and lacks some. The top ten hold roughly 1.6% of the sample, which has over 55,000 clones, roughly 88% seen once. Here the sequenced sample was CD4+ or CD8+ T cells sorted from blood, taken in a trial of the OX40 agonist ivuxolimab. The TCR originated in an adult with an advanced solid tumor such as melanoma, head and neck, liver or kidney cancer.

CDR3 loop: CSATRVAGELFF. The CDR3 bases are TGCAGCGCCACCAGGGTTGCCGGGGAGCTGTTTTTT. This rearrangement joins TRBV29-1 to TRBJ2-2; TRBD1 is a possible D gene (5 bases). Between the trimmed V and J ends, which lost 7 bases and 6 bases, there was a span of 12 bases. The CDR3 loop spans 12 amino acids. Germline CDR1 and CDR2: SQVTM and ANQGSEA.